This T cell receptor (beta chain) derives from a study of T cell responses to AZD1222 COVID-19 vaccine. Profiled with immunoSEQ multiplex PCR; TCRdb holds only in-frame clones, not every one. The sample has 90,000 to 110,000 clones, roughly nine tenths seen once. The length of the CDR3 is 15 residues. Germline V gene lookup returns CDR1 LGHNA and CDR2 YSLEER. V lost 1 base and J lost 7; bases outside the gene matches: 5. As regards this clone: The antigen remains undetermined.

Second-dose schedules of about 4 or about 12 weeks were combined. Study conclusions and caveats: Targeting of unmutated variant regions was reportedly seen in nearly half of spike-specific TCRs. A mostly white British donor set with more females was recruited, and clonal diversity was possibly underestimated. Among those given AZD1222, only five to seven were seropositive at baseline.

The rearrangement links TRBV4-3 to TRBJ2-1, with 9 bases identical to TRBD2. The receptor was derived from an adult who received the AZD1222 COVID-19 vaccine. The input for sequencing was peripheral blood, taken 28 days after the second AZD1222 dose. The CDR3: CASSQGVAGVNEQFF. The CDR3, as DNA: TGCGCCAGCAGCCAAGGGGTAGCGGGAGTAAATGAGCAGTTCTTC.